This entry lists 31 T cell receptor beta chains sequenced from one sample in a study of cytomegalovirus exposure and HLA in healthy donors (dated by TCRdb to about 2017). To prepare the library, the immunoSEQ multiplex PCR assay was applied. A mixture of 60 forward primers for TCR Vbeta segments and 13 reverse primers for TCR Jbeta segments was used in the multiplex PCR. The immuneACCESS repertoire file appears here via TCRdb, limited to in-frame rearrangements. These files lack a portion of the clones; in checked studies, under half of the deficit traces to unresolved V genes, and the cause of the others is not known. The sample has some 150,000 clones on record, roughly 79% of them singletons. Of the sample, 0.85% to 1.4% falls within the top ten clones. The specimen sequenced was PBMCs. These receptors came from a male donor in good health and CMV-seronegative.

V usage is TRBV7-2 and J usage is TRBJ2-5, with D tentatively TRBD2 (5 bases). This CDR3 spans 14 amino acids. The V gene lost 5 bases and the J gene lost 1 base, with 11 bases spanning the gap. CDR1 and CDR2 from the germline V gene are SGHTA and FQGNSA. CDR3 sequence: CASSRLASQETQYF. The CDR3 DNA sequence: TGTGCCAGCAGCCGATTAGCGAGCCAAGAGACCCAGTACTTC.

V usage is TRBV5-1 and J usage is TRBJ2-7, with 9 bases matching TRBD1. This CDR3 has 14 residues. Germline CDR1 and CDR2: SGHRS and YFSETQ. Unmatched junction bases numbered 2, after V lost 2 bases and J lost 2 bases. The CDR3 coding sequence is TGCGCCAGCAGCTTTCGACAGGGGGCCTACGAGCAGTACTTC. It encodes CASSFRQGAYEQYF.

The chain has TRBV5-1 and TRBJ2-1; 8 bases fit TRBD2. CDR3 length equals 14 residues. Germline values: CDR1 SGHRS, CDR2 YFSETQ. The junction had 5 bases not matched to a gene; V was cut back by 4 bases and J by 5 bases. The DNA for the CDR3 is TGCGCCAGCAGCGCCGGGGGGGCCAACAATGAGCAGTTCTTC. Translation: CASSAGGANNEQFF.

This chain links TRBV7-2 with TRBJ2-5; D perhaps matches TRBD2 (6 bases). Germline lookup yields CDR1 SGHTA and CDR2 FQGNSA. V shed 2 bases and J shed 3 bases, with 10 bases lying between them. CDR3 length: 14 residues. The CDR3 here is CASSLSRREETQYF. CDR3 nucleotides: TGTGCCAGCAGCTTAAGTAGGAGGGAAGAGACCCAGTACTTC.

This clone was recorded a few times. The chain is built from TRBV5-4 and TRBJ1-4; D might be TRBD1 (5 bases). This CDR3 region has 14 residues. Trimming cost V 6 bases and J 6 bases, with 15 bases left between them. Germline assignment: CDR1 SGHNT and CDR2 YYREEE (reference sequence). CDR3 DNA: TGTGCCAGCACCCGATGGGGGGACGATGAAAAACTGTTTTTT. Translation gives CASTRWGDDEKLFF. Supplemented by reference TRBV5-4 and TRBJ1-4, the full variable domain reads ETGVTQSPTHLIKTRGQQVTLRCSSQSGHNTVSWYQQALGQGPQFIFQYYREEENGRGNFPPRFSGLQFPNYSSELNVNALELDDSALYLCASTRWGDDEKLFFGSGTQLSVL.

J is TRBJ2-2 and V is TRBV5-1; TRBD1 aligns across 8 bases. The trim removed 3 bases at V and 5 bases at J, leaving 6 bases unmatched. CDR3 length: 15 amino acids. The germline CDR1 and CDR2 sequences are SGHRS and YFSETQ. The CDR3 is CASSSWTGKTGELFF. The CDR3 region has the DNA TGCGCCAGCAGCTCTTGGACAGGGAAGACCGGGGAGCTGTTTTTT.

The CDR3 spells CASSGRLWETQYF. CDR3 nucleotide sequence: TGTGCCAGCAGCGGCAGGCTGTGGGAGACCCAGTACTTC. This chain connects TRBV7-6 to TRBJ2-5, with unresolved D. The CDR3 contains 13 residues. Trimming cost V 5 bases and J 5 bases, with 12 bases left between them. Germline lookup yields CDR1 SGHVS and CDR2 FNYEAQ.

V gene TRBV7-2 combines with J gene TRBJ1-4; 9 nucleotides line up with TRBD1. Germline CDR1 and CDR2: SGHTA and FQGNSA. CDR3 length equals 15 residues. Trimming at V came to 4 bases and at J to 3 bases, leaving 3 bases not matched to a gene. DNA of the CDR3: TGTGCCAGCAGCTCGACAGGGGGTCCTAATGAAAAACTGTTTTTT. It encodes CASSSTGGPNEKLFF.

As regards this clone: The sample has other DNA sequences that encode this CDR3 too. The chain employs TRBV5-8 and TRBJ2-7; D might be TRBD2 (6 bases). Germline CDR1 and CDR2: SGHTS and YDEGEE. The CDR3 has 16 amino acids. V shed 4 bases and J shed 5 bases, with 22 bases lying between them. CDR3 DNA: TGTGCCAGCAGCAAGGGACTGACTGTCGAAGTGAACGAGCAGTACTTC. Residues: CASSKGLTVEVNEQYF.

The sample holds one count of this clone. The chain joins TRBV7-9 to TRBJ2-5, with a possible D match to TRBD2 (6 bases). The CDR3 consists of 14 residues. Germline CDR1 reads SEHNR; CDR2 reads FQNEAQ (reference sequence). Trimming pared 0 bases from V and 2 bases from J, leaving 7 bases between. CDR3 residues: CASSLAGTQETQYF. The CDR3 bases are TGTGCCAGCAGCTTAGCCGGGACTCAAGAGACCCAGTACTTC.

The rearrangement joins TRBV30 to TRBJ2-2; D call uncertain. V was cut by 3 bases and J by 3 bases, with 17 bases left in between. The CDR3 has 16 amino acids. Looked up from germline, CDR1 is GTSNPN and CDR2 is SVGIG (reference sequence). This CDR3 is CAWRVRLRQDTGELFF. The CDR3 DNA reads TGTGCCTGGAGAGTCCGCCTCCGGCAGGACACCGGGGAGCTGTTTTTT.

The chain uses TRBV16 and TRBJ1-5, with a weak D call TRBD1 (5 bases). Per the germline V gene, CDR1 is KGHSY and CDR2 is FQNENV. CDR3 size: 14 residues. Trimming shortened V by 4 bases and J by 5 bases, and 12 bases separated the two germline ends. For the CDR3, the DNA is TGTGCCAGCAGCCCTTCAGGGAGGGATCAGCCCCAGCATTTT. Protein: CASSPSGRDQPQHF.

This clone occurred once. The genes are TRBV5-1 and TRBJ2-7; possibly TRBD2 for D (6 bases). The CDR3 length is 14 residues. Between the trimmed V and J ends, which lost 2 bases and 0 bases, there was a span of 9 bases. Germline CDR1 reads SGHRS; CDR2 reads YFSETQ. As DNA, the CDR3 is TGCGCCAGCAGCTTTAGCGGAACCTCCTACGAGCAGTACTTC. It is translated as CASSFSGTSYEQYF.

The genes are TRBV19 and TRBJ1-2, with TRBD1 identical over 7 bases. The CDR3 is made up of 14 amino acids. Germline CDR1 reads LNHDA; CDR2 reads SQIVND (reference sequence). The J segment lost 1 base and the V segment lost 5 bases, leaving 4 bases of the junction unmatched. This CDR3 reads CASSLDRINYGYTF. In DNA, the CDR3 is TGTGCCAGTAGTCTGGACAGGATTAACTATGGCTACACCTTC.

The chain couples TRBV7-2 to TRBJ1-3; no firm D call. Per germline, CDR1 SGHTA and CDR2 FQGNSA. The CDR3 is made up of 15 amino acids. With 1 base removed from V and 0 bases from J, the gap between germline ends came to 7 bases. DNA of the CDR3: TGTGCCAGCAGCTTAGACTTCTACTCTGGAAACACCATATATTTT. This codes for CASSLDFYSGNTIYF.

The CDR3 bases are TGCGCCAGCAGCTTGGGGACAGAGCAGTACTTC. This sequence encodes CASSLGTEQYF. The rearrangement uses TRBV5-1 and TRBJ2-7; D possibly corresponds to TRBD1 (5 bases). This CDR3 is built from 11 residues. Germline-derived CDR1 and CDR2 are SGHRS and YFSETQ. Trimming took off 0 bases at V and 7 bases at J, with 5 bases between the two ends.

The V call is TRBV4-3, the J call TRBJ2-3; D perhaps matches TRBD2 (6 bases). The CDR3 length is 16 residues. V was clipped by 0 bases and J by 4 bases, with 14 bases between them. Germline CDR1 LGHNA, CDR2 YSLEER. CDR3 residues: CASSQDEGTSADTQYF. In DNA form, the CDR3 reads TGCGCCAGCAGCCAAGATGAAGGGACTTCAGCAGATACGCAGTATTTT.

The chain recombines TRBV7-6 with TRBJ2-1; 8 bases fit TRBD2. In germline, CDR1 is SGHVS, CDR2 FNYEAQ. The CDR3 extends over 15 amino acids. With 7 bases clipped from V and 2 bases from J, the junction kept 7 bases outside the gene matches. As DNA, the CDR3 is TGTGCCAGCATAAAAGCGGGGGAGACCTACAATGAGCAGTTCTTC. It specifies CASIKAGETYNEQFF.

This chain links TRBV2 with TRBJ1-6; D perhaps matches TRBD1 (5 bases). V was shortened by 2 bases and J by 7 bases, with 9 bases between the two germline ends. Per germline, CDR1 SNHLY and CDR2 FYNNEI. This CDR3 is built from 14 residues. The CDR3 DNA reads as TGTGCCAGCAGTGAACGGGGGACCAATTCACCCCTCCACTTT. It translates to CASSERGTNSPLHF.

The chain's CDR3 is CASSSPGTGGVYEQYF. DNA for the CDR3: TGTGCCAGCAGTTCCCCCGGGACAGGGGGGGTCTACGAGCAGTACTTC. J is TRBJ2-7 and V is TRBV6-5; 11 positions agree with TRBD1. Trimming cost V 4 bases and J 3 bases; bases outside gene matches: 8. From germline, CDR1 is MNHEY and CDR2 SVGAGI. CDR3 length: 16 residues.

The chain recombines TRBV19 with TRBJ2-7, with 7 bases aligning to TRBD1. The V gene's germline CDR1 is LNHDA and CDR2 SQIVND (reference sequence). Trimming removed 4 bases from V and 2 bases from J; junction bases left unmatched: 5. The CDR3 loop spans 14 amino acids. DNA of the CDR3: TGTGCCAGTAGTAACCGACAGGGACCCTACGAGCAGTACTTC. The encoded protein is CASSNRQGPYEQYF.

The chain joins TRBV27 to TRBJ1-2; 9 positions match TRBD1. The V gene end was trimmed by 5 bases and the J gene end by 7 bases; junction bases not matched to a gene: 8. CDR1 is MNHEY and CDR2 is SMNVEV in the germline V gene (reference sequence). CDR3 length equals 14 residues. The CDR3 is CASSVGTGSPGYTF. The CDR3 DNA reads TGTGCCAGCAGTGTAGGGACAGGGAGCCCTGGCTACACCTTC.

The CDR3 coding sequence is TGTGCCTGGAGCGCCGGGACAGGGGGCATTGAGCAGTTCTTC. This encodes CAWSAGTGGIEQFF. The V and J genes are TRBV30 and TRBJ2-1; TRBD1 aligns across 12 bases. Germline values: CDR1 GTSNPN, CDR2 SVGIG (reference sequence). V dropped 3 bases and J dropped 9; count of bases not matched to a gene: 6. The CDR3 sequence is 14 residues long.

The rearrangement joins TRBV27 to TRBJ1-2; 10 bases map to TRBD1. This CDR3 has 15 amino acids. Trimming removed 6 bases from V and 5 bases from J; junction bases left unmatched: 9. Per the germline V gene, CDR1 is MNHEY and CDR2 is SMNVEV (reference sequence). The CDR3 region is CASRTGTGEWYGYTF. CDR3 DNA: TGTGCCAGCAGAACCGGGACAGGGGAATGGTATGGCTACACCTTC.

The DNA of the CDR3 is TGTGCCAGCAGCCGGGAAGGGTGGGGATATGGCTACACCTTC. Its translation is CASSREGWGYGYTF. V is TRBV7-8 and J is TRBJ1-2; D remains ambiguous. The CDR3 extends over 14 amino acids. Germline CDR1 and CDR2: SGHVS and FQNEAQ. V lost 5 bases to trimming and J lost 5 bases, with 15 bases between them. Full variable domain (missing parts from reference TRBV7-8 and TRBJ1-2): GAGVSQSPRYKVAKRGQDVALRCDPISGHVSLFWYQQALGQGPEFLTYFQNEAQLDKSGLPSDRFFAERPEGSVSTLKIQRTQQEDSAVYLCASSREGWGYGYTFGSGTRLTVV.

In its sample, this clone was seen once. CDR3 nucleotides: TGTGCCAGCAGGTTGGGGGGACCTCAAGACGAGCAGTACTTC. It is translated as CASRLGGPQDEQYF. The gene calls are TRBV2 and TRBJ2-7; the D gene is possibly TRBD2 (6 bases). CDR3 size: 14 residues. Germline values: CDR1 SNHLY, CDR2 FYNNEI. Trimming took off 6 bases at V and 5 bases at J, with 17 bases between the two ends.

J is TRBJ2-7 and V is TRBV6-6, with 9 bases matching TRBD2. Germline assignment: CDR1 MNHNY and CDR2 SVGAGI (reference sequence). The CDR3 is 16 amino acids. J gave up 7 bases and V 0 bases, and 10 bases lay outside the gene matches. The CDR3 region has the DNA TGTGCCAGCAGTTACTCTGCGCTAGCGGGGCATGGAGAGCAGTACTTC. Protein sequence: CASSYSALAGHGEQYF.

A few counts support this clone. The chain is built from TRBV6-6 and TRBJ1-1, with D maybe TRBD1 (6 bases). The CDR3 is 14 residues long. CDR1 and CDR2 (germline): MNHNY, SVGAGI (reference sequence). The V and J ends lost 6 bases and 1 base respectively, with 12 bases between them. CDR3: CASRETGWNTEAFF. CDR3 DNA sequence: TGTGCCAGCAGGGAGACAGGTTGGAACACTGAAGCTTTCTTT.

The CDR3 protein is CASSAGTGRHEQYF. The CDR3 bases are TGTGCCAGCAGCGCCGGGACAGGGAGGCACGAGCAGTACTTC. This chain uses TRBV9 with TRBJ2-7, with 9 bases identical to TRBD1. CDR3 size: 14 residues. V shed 3 bases and J 5 bases; nucleotides not matched to a gene: 6. The germline V gene encodes CDR1 SGDLS and CDR2 YYNGEE.

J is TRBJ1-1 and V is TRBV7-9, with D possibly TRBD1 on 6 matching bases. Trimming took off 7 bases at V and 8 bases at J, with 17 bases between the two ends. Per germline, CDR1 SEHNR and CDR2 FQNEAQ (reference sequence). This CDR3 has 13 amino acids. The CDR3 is CASTQGRDVEAFF. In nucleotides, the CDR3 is TGTGCCAGCACTCAGGGGAGGGACGTCGAAGCTTTCTTT.

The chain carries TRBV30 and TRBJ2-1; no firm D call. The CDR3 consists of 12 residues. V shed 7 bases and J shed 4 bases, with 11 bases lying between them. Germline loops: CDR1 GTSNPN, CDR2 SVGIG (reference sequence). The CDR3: CAYELGYNEQFF. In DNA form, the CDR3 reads TGTGCCTACGAGCTAGGTTACAATGAGCAGTTCTTC.